Listed here are 10 T cell receptor beta chains from one sample, sequenced in a study of blood T cell repertoires in COVID-19. TCRdb keeps only in-frame clones here, not all; method: immunoSEQ multiplex PCR. Of about 14,000 clones in the sample, around four fifths were seen once. Source material: peripheral blood. The receptors come from a man aged 65 to 85 with acute or convalescent COVID-19.

The chain combines TRBV18 with TRBJ1-5; the match to TRBD1 covers 7 bases. The V gene end was trimmed by 3 bases and the J gene end by 1 base; junction bases not matched to a gene: 3. Germline V CDR1 and CDR2: KGHSH, LQKENI. The CDR3 runs 15 residues. The CDR3 is CASSPRGPSNQPQHF. The DNA for the CDR3 is TGTGCCAGCTCACCGAGGGGGCCGAGCAATCAGCCCCAGCATTTT. The variable domain in full, completed from reference TRBV18 and TRBJ1-5, reads NAGVMQNPRHLVRRRGQEARLRCSPMKGHSHVYWYRQLPEEGLKFMVYLQKENIIDESGMPKERFSAEFPKEGPSILRIQQVVRGDSAAYFCASSPRGPSNQPQHFGDGTRLSIL.

V is TRBV2 and J is TRBJ1-4, with 9 positions matching TRBD1. The CDR3 contains 14 residues. Unmatched junction bases numbered 5, after V lost 4 bases and J lost 8 bases. Per the germline V gene, CDR1 is SNHLY and CDR2 is FYNNEI. The CDR3 reads CASSVQGAPEKLFF. The DNA of the CDR3 is TGTGCCAGCAGTGTACAGGGGGCGCCCGAAAAACTGTTTTTT. The complete variable domain, with remaining parts taken from reference TRBV2 and TRBJ1-4, reads EPEVTQTPSHQVTQMGQEVILRCVPISNHLYFYWYRQILGQKVEFLVSFYNNEISEKSEIFDDQFSVERPDGSNFTLKIRSTKLEDSAMYFCASSVQGAPEKLFFGSGTQLSVL.

The gene calls are TRBV5-4 and TRBJ2-1; 8 nucleotides agree with TRBD2. The V segment lost 0 bases and the J segment 7 bases; nucleotides outside the gene matches: 6. CDR1 is SGHNT and CDR2 is YYREEE in the germline V gene (reference sequence). The CDR3 has 15 residues. CDR3 residues: CASSLGGTRGNEQFF. The CDR3, as DNA: TGTGCCAGCAGCTTGGGTGGGACTAGGGGGAATGAGCAGTTCTTC.

This clone has only one observation. V and J are TRBV4-3 and TRBJ2-7, with 9 positions matching TRBD1. The CDR3 runs 14 residues. Germline V gene sequence: CDR1 LGHNA, CDR2 YSLEER. The J segment lost 5 bases and the V segment lost 5 bases, leaving 7 bases of the junction unmatched. CDR3 sequence reads: CASSARQGVNEQYF. CDR3 DNA: TGCGCCAGCAGCGCCCGACAGGGGGTTAACGAGCAGTACTTC.

V gene TRBV7-9 combines with J gene TRBJ1-5, with no clear D. The CDR3 is 12 residues long. Between the trimmed V and J ends, which lost 8 bases and 3 bases, there was a span of 8 bases. Germline CDR1 is SEHNR and CDR2 is FQNEAQ (reference sequence). This CDR3 reads CASGQDNQPQHF. The CDR3 DNA is TGTGCCAGCGGGCAGGACAATCAGCCCCAGCATTTT.

This clone has just one count. The CDR3: CASSTGTGGAYGYTF. DNA of the CDR3: TGTGCCAGTAGTACCGGGACAGGGGGCGCCTATGGCTACACCTTC. The chain employs TRBV19 and TRBJ1-2; 12 nucleotides match TRBD1. V was clipped by 4 bases and J by 4 bases; unmatched bases: 4. CDR1 is LNHDA and CDR2 is SQIVND in the germline V gene (reference sequence). CDR3 size: 15 residues.

This chain connects TRBV6-2 or TRBV6-3 to TRBJ2-4; 7 positions agree with TRBD2. CDR3 size: 17 residues. Looked up from germline, CDR1 is MNHEY and CDR2 is SVGEGT. V lost 0 bases, J lost 6 bases, and 11 bases stayed unmatched. The CDR3 DNA follows: TGTGCCAGCAGTTACTCGAGCGGGACCCGAAAATCAAACATTCAGTACTTC. It yields the protein CASSYSSGTRKSNIQYF.

The CDR3 DNA is TGTGCCAGCTCCCAAGGAGGCACAGATACGCAGTATTTT. Its translation: CASSQGGTDTQYF. V and J are TRBV6-5 and TRBJ2-3; D unresolved. This CDR3 spans 13 amino acids. The germline gives CDR1 MNHEY, CDR2 SVGAGI. The ends were cut back, 8 bases at V and 1 base at J, with 10 bases in the middle.

V and J are TRBV4-3 and TRBJ2-4; tentative D call: TRBD2 (6 bases). This CDR3 comprises 16 residues. With 0 bases removed from V and 8 bases from J, the gap between germline ends came to 17 bases. The germline gives CDR1 LGHNA, CDR2 YSLEER. The CDR3, as DNA: TGCGCCAGCAGCCAAGATCATTCCGGGAGAGGGGACATTCAGTACTTC. Protein product: CASSQDHSGRGDIQYF.

This clone was recorded only once. The CDR3 region has the DNA TGCGCCAGCAGCCCGGGACTAGCGGGAATCAGAGAGACCCAGTACTTC. This sequence encodes CASSPGLAGIRETQYF. This chain uses TRBV5-1 with TRBJ2-5; the match to TRBD2 covers 13 bases. Germline CDR1 SGHRS, CDR2 YFSETQ. J lost 4 bases, V lost 4 bases, and 7 bases had no gene match. This CDR3 is built from 16 residues.